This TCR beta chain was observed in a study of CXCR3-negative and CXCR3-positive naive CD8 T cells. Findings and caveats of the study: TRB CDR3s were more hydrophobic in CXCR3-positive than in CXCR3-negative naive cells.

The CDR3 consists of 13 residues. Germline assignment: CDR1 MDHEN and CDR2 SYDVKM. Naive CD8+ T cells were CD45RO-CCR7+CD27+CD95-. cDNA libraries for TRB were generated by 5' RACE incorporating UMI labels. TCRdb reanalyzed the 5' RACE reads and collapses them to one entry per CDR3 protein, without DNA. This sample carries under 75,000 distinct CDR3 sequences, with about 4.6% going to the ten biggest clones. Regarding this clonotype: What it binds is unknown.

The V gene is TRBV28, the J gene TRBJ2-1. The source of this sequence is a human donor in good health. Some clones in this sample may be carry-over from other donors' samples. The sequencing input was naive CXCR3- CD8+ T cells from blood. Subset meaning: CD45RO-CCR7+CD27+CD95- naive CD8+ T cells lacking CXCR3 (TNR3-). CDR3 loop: CAGRRTARNEQFF.